This T cell receptor beta chain was recorded in a study of vaccination and CD4 T cells after COVID-19. Study-wide context: As control conditions, cultures were given either a CEFX pool serving as positive control, an HIV-1 Nef pool, or no peptide at all.

Treatment of the sample: approximately nine-day PBMC culture with coronavirus spike peptide pools or control peptides (ViraFEST assay). Peptide pools at 10 ug/ml and IL-2 at 10 IU/ml were added to cultures of under 2.5 million PBMCs per well. At both days 3 and 7, half the medium was replaced with fresh IL-2 medium. Sequenced with the Oncomine TCR Beta short-read assay was DNA taken from cultured CD4+ T cells. One entry per CDR3 protein, called by TCRdb with MiXCR from the PCR reads. The data contain 20,000 to 25,000 distinct CDR3 sequences, more than 35% of them singletons. The germline V and J ends were trimmed by 3 bases and 3 bases, with 11 bases remaining between them. The CDR3 spans 14 residues. Germline CDR1 SGHTA, CDR2 FQGNSA. As regards this clonotype: Antigen specificity is unknown.

J is TRBJ1-1 and V is TRBV7-2; no clear D gene. Sequenced input: CD4+ T cells from blood, cultured in vitro. This TCR came from a human donor who had recovered from COVID-19. This CDR3 reads CASSLSNSYTEAFF. The CDR3 DNA follows: TGTGCCAGCAGCTTGAGTAACAGTTACACTGAAGCTTTCTTT.